The present T cell receptor beta chain was sequenced within a study of naive CD8 T cells in extremely preterm neonates (dated by TCRdb to about 2017). With regard to the full study: The adult participants' age range is given as 25-50 years in the abstract but as 20-50 years in the methods. Sorted naive CD8+ T cells from four age groups (extremely preterm neonates, term neonates, young children and adults) were used in the study to compare TCRbeta CDR3 repertoires. The investigation overall reported the following: Preterm neonates had significantly lower iChao1 richness than all other age groups (p < 0.05) and an even clone distribution, indicating a less rich repertoire. To track T cell development within individuals, the authors urged prospective longitudinal studies of preterm and term neonates. As limitations, the authors pointed to a small sample size and variable productive template counts among preterm samples. Compared with the older groups, preterm CDR3s were shorter and closer to germline, carrying fewer N additions and showing less junctional trimming. A higher proportion of shared CDR3 nucleotide sequences was found in preterm neonates (around 2.7%) than in term neonates (0.4%), young children (approximately 0.03%) and adults (around 0.01%).

As for this clone: Its recognized antigen is unknown. Within one base of it there is no much larger clone, and no base qualities were kept.

The peripheral blood donors were five healthy children aged roughly 15-56 months who were having elective routine surgery, plus five healthy nonsmoking adults. A FACSAria III cell sorter was used to sort live, Annexin V-negative naive CD8+ T cells (CD3+CD8+CD45RA+CCR7+). Between roughly 20,000 and 100,000 naive CD8+ T cells were sorted per sample. Mononuclear cells were isolated from diluted blood by Ficoll-Paque density gradient centrifugation. Before sorting, mononuclear cells were cryopreserved in around 10% DMSO with roughly 90% FBS and kept in long-term storage at -150 degrees C. Annexin V and antibodies against CD3, CD8, CCR7 and CD45RA were used to stain the thawed cells. Genomic DNA was extracted from snap-frozen sorted cell pellets with the DNeasy Blood and Tissue Kit. A two-step, bias-controlled multiplex PCR was used to amplify TCRbeta CDR3 regions from genomic DNA. Primers specific for every TRBV and TRBJ gene segment were used in the multiplex PCR. The immunoSEQ Assay was used to generate the TCRbeta repertoire data. As for the authors' bioinformatics: To merge closely related sequences, reads went through filtering and clustering using a relative-frequency ratio and a modified nearest-neighbor algorithm. IMGT annotation was the basis for assigning V, D and J genes to CDR3 sequences. Template counts were corrected for PCR amplification bias and quantified by comparison with synthetic TCR CDR3 analog sequences. Only unique productive sequences, defined as in-frame CDR3 sequences lacking stop codons, were included in the analyses. The immunoSEQ Analyzer software was used to compute clonality, defined as 1 minus Pielou's evenness, and iChao1 richness. Depending on the Shapiro-Wilk normality results, either Student's t-test or a non-parametric test was run in JMP for statistical testing. TCRdb provides this immuneACCESS table in a form limited to in-frame rearrangements. Some clones are lacking; in checked studies, under half of them reflect an unresolved V gene, and why the rest are absent is not known. V and J calls and clone size are as listed in that table; D and trimming were resolved from the DNA. Counted in this sample were roughly 5,700 clones; 95% to 97% of them appeared once. 0.35% to 0.4% of the sample is held by the ten biggest clonotypes.

The receptor's source is a human donor in good health. Sequenced: naive CD8+ T cells from blood.

CDR3 region: CASSEAVGLADSYEQYF. The DNA sequence is given as TGTGCCAGCAGTGAAGCGGTGGGACTAGCGGATTCCTACGAGCAGTACTTC. The sequence links TRBV6-1 to TRBJ2-5, and 11 junction bases match TRBD2. The better agreement between TRBJ2-7 and the DNA end casts doubt on the J call. The CDR3 measures 17 amino acids from cysteine to phenylalanine. Only the CDR3 portion is preserved as DNA: 51 bases, with reading frame beginning at the first base. From a lookup of the germline V gene, CDR1 and CDR2 are MNHNS and SASEGT.